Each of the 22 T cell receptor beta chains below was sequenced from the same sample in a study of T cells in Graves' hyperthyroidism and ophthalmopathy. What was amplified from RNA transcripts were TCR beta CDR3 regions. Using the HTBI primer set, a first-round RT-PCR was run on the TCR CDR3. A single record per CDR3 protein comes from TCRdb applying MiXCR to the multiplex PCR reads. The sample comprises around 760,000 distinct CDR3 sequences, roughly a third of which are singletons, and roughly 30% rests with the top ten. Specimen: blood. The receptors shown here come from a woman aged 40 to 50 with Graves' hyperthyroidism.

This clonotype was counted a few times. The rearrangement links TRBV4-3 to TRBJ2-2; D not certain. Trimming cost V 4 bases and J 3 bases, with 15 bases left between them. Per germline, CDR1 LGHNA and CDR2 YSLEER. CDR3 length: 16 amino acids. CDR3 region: CASSPVQHGDTGELFF. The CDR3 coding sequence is TGCGCCAGCAGCCCCGTACAGCATGGGGACACCGGGGAGCTGTTTTTT.

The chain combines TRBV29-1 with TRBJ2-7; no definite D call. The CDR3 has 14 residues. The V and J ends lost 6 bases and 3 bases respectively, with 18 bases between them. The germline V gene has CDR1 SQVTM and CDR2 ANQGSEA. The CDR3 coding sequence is TGCAGCGTCCTGCCCGACAACTATGGCTACGAGCAGTACTTC. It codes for CSVLPDNYGYEQYF.

CDR3 sequence: CATSVKSGRSYEQYF. The CDR3 DNA sequence: TGTGCCACCAGTGTCAAGAGCGGGAGATCCTACGAGCAGTACTTC. The chain joins TRBV24-1 to TRBJ2-7; 8 bases map to TRBD2. The CDR3 spans 15 residues. The germline CDR1 and CDR2 sequences are KGHDR and SFDVKD. Losses at the gene ends were 5 bases for V and 1 base for J; bases not matched to a gene: 6.

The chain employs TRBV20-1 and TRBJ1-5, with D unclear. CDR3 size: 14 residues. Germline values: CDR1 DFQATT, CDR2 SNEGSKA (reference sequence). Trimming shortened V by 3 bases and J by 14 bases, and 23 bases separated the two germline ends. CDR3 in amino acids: CSASAYVAGANEHF. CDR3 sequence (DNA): TGCAGTGCTAGTGCGTACGTGGCGGGAGCCAATGAGCATTTT.

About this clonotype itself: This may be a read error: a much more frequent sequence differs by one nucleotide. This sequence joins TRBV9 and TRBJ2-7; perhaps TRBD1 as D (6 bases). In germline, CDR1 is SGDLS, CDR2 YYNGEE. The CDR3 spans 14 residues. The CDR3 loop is CAGSEGTSSYEQYF. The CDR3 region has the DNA TGTGCCGGCAGCGAGGGGACATCGTCCTACGAGCAGTACTTC.

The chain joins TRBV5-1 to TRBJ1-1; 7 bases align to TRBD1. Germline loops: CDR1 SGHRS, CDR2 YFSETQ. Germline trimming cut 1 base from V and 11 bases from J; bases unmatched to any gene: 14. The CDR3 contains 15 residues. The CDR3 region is CASSLSPGGSLQAFF. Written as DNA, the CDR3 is TGCGCCAGCAGCTTGTCCCCAGGGGGGTCATTACAGGCTTTCTTT.

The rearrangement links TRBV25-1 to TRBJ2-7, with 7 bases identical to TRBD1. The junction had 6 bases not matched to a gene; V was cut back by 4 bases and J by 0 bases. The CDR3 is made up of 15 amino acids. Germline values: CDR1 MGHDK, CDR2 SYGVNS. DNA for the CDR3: TGTGCCAGCAGTGCATACAGGGGAATCTCCTACGAGCAGTACTTC. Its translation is CASSAYRGISYEQYF.

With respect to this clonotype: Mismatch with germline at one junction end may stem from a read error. CDR3 DNA sequence: TGTGCCAGCAGTTACTCGCCAGGCGACGGTTCACCCCTCCACTTT. It encodes CASSYSPGDGSPLHF. The chain links TRBV10-3 to TRBJ1-6; D ambiguous. Germline V gives CDR1 ENHRY, CDR2 SYGVKD. The CDR3 sequence is 15 residues long.

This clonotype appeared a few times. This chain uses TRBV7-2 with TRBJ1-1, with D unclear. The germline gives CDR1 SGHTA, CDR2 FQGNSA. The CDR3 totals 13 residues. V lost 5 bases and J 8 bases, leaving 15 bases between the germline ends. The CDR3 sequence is CASSQAGNGEAFF. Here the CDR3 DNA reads TGTGCCAGCAGCCAGGCGGGGAATGGCGAAGCTTTCTTT.

The CDR3 DNA reads as TGCGCCAGCAGTGGGACCGGGACGGGAGCCTCCTACGAGCAGTACTTC. This gives the protein CASSGTGTGASYEQYF. V usage is TRBV10-1 and J usage is TRBJ2-7; the D gene is possibly TRBD2 (6 bases). Germline V gene data show CDR1 as WNHNN and CDR2 as SYGVQD (reference sequence). This CDR3 has 16 residues. Trimming took off 4 bases at V and 0 bases at J, with 16 bases between the two ends.

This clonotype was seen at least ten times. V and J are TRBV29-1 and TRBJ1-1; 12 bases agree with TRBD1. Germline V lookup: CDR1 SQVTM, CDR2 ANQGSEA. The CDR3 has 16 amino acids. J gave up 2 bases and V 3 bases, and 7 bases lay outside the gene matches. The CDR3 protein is CSVEVRDRGLNTEAFF. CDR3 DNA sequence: TGCAGCGTTGAGGTCCGGGACAGGGGGCTTAACACTGAAGCTTTCTTT.

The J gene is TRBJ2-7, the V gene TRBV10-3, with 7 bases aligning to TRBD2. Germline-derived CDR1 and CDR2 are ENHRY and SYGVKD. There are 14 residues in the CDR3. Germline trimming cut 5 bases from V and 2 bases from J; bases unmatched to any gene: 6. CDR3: CAISLGLVAYEQYF. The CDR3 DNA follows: TGTGCCATCAGTCTAGGACTAGTCGCCTACGAGCAGTACTTC.

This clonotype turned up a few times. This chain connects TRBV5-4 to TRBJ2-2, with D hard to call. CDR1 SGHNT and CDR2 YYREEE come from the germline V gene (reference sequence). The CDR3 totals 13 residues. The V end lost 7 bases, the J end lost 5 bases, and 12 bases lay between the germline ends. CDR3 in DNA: TGTGCCAGCCAAGTCCGGTCTACCGGGGAGCTGTTTTTT. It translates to CASQVRSTGELFF.

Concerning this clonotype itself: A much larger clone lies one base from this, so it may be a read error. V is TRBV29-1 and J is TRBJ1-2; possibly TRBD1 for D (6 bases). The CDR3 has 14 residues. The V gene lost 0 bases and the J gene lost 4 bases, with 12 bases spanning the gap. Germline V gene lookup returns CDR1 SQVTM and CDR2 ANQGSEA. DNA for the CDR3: TGCAGCGTTGAAGATACCCAGGGGACCTATGGCTACACCTTC. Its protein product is CSVEDTQGTYGYTF.

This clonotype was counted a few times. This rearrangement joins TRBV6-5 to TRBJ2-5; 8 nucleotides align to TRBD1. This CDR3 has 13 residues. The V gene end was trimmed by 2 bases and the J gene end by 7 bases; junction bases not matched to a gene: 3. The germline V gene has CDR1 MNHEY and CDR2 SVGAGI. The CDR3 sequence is CASSYGTGGTQYF. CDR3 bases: TGTGCCAGCAGTTACGGGACAGGTGGGACCCAGTACTTC.

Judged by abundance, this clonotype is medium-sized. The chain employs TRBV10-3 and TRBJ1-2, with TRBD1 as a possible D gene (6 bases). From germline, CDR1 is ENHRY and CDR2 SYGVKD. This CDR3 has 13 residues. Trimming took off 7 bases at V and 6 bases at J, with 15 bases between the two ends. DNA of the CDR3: TGTGCCATCACGACTACAGGGTGGCATGGCTACACCTTC. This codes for CAITTTGWHGYTF.

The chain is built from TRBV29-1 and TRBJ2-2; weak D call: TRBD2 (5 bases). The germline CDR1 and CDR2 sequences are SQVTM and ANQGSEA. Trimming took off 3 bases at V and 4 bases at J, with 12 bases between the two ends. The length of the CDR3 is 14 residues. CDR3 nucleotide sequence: TGCAGCGTTGATAATAACCTAGCCACCGGGGAGCTGTTTTTT. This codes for CSVDNNLATGELFF.

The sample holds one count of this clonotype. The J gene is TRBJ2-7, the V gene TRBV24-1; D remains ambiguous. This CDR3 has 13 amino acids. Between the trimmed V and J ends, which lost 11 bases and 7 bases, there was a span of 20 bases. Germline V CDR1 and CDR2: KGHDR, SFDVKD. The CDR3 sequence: CASSQAIAGEQYF. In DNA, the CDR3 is TGTGCCAGCAGCCAAGCCATTGCCGGGGAGCAGTACTTC.

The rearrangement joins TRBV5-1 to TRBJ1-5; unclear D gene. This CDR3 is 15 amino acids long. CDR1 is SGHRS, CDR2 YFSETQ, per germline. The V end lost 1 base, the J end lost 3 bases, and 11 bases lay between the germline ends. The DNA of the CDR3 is TGCGCCAGCAGCTTGAGTGGGGAACCCAATCAGCCCCAGCATTTT. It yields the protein CASSLSGEPNQPQHF.

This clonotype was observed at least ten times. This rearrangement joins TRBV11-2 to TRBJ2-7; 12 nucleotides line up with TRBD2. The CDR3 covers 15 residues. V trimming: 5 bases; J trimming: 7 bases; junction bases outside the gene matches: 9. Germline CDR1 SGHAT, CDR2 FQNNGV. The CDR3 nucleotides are TGTGCCAGCAGCCACAGGACTAGCGGGAACTGGGAGCAGTACTTC. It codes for CASSHRTSGNWEQYF.

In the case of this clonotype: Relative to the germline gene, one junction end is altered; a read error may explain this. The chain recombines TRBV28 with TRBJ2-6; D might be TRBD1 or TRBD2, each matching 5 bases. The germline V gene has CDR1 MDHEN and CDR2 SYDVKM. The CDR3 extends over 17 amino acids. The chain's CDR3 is CASSARTLSSGANVLTF. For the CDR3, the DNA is TGTGCCAGCAGCGCCCGGACTCTCAGCTCTGGGGCTAACGTCCTGACTTTC.

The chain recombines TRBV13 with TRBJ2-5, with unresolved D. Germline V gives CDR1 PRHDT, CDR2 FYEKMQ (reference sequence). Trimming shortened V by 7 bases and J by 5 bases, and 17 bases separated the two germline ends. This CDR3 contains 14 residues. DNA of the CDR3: TGTGCCAGCACCAACGGTGGGCCCCCTGAGACCCAGTACTTC. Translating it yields CASTNGGPPETQYF.